A selection of T cell receptor beta chains follows, all from one sample in a study of blood T cell repertoires in COVID-19. Sequencing used immunoSEQ multiplex PCR; TCRdb keeps in-frame clones, though not all of them. The repertoire holds approximately 28,000 clones, with approximately 87% as singletons. Sequenced sample: peripheral blood. The receptors were gathered from a human donor in a cohort sampled during active COVID-19. Both conserved end residues are part of each CDR3. Each record gives: clone size, J gene, V gene, D gene, CDR3 protein, CDR3 DNA. A D gene is named only where the DNA matches it firmly. Rows may omit the clone size; those that give it use once, few, many or a size class.

>once|TRBJ2-3|TRBV7-8|NA
CASSPMRGDTQYF
TGTGCCAGCAGCCCAATGCGGGGTGATACGCAGTATTTT
>NA|TRBJ1-1|TRBV7-3|TRBD1
CASSWTGVGVTEAFF
TGTGCCAGCAGCTGGACAGGGGTAGGAGTGACTGAAGCTTTCTTT
>NA|TRBJ2-1|TRBV24-1|NA
CATSYGPSDRPYNEQFF
TGTGCCACCAGTTACGGACCGTCGGACAGACCCTACAATGAGCAGTTCTTC
>NA|TRBJ2-5|TRBV24-1|TRBD1
CATSDLPGGTSETQYF
TGTGCCACCAGTGATTTGCCAGGGGGCACGTCAGAGACCCAGTACTTC
>NA|TRBJ1-6|TRBV7-2|NA
CASSNYRDNGGSSPLHF
TGTGCCAGCAGCAACTACCGGGACAACGGTGGGAGCTCACCCCTCCACTTT
>NA|TRBJ2-3|TRBV18|NA
CASSKGGVTDTQYF
TGTGCCAGCTCAAAGGGCGGGGTGACAGATACGCAGTATTTT
>once|TRBJ2-3|TRBV5-1|TRBD2
CASSLAGGQDTQYF
TGCGCCAGCAGCCTAGCGGGGGGACAAGATACGCAGTATTTT
>NA|TRBJ1-4|TRBV4-3|NA
CASSQDGAVENEKLFF
TGCGCCAGCAGCCAAGATGGGGCGGTGGAAAATGAAAAACTGTTTTTT
>NA|TRBJ2-7|TRBV3-1/TRBV3-2|TRBD2
CASSQGRAGGEQYF
TGTGCCAGCAGCCAAGGTCGGGCGGGGGGCGAGCAGTACTTC
>once|TRBJ2-5|TRBV5-4|TRBD1
CASSPDRGGPETQYF
TGTGCCAGCAGCCCGGACAGGGGGGGACCGGAGACCCAGTACTTC
>NA|TRBJ1-5|TRBV4-3|NA
CASSQARGYQPQHF
TGCGCCAGCAGCCAAGCTCGGGGGTATCAGCCCCAGCATTTT
>once|TRBJ2-5|TRBV4-1|TRBD2
CASSQESGGAPETQYF
TGCGCCAGCAGCCAAGAGAGCGGGGGGGCCCCCGAGACCCAGTACTTC
>few|TRBJ2-3|TRBV19|NA
CASTLGPLTDTQYF
TGTGCCAGTACCCTAGGCCCCTTAACAGATACGCAGTATTTT
>NA|TRBJ1-2|TRBV6-5|NA
CASSYSATNYGYTF
TGTGCCAGCAGTTACTCGGCAACTAACTATGGCTACACCTTC
>NA|TRBJ1-3|TRBV28|NA
CASSFPGDGNTIYF
TGTGCCAGCAGTTTTCCAGGGGATGGAAACACCATATATTTT
>NA|TRBJ1-4|TRBV20-1|NA
CSNPGFGKLFF
TGCAGTAACCCAGGGTTTGGGAAACTGTTTTTT
>NA|TRBJ1-2|TRBV9|NA
CASSVGGDGYTF
TGTGCCAGCAGCGTAGGGGGGGATGGCTACACCTTC